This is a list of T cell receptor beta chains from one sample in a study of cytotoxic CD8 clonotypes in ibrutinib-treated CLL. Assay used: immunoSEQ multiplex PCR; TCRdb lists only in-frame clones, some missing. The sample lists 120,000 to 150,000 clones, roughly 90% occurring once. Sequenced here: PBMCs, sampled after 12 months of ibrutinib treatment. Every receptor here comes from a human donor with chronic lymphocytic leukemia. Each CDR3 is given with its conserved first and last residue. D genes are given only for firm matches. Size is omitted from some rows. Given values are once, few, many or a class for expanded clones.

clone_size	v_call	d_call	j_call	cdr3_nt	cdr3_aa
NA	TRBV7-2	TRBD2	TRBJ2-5	TGTGCCAGCAGCTCTTCGGTGTGGGGCAGCGGGAGTGAAGAGACCCAGTACTTC	CASSSSVWGSGSEETQYF
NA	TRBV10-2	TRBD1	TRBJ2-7	TGCGCCAGCAGGCCGGGACAGGGTGAAACTAGCGACTCCTACGAGCAGTACTTC	CASRPGQGETSDSYEQYF
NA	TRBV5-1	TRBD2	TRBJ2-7	TGCGCCAGCGGAACCGGGACTAGCGGGATCTACGAGCAGTACTTC	CASGTGTSGIYEQYF
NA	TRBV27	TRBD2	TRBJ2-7	TGTGCCGTCGGACTAGTTTACCACGAGCAGTACTTC	CAVGLVYHEQYF
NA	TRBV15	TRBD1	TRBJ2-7	TGTGCCACCAGCAGGGACAGGGACCCCTACGAGCAGTACTTC	CATSRDRDPYEQYF
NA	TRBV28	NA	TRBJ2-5	TGTGCCAGCAGTCCAAGAGAGACCCAGTACTTC	CASSPRETQYF
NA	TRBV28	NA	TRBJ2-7	TGTGCCAGCTATGGGGGATTAACCTACGAGCAGTACTTC	CASYGGLTYEQYF
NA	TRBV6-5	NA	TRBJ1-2	TGTGCCAGCAGTTCGGACACCGCCTATGGCTACACCTTC	CASSSDTAYGYTF
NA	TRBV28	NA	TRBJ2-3	TGTGCCAGCAGCCGGGGGACCTCCGGGGGAGATACGCAGTATTTT	CASSRGTSGGDTQYF
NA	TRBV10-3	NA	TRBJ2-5	TGTGCCATCAGTGGAGAAAATCTTCAAGAGACCCAGTACTTC	CAISGENLQETQYF
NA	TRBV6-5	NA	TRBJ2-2	TGTGCCAGCAGTTACAGGGAGAGCGGGGAGCTGTTTTTT	CASSYRESGELFF
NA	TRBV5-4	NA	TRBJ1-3	TGTGCCAGCAGCTTGGATACCGGATACACTGGAAACACCATATATTTT	CASSLDTGYTGNTIYF
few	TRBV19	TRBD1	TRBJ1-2	TGTGCCAGTTTAGGACAGGGGAACTATGGCTACACCTTC	CASLGQGNYGYTF
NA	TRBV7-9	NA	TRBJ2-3	TGTGCCAGCAGCCGCAGGGCGGTCACAGATACGCAGTATTTT	CASSRRAVTDTQYF
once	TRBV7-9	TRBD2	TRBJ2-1	TGTGCCAGCAGCTTAGCCCAGTGGGAGCGGGAGGGCGATGAGCAGTTCTTC	CASSLAQWEREGDEQFF
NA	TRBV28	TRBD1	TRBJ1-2	TGTGCCAGCAGTTTGCCGGACAGGGGACATGGCTACACCTTC	CASSLPDRGHGYTF
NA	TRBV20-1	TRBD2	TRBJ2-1	TGTCTAGCGGCTAAAAATGAGCAGTTCTTC	CLAAKNEQFF
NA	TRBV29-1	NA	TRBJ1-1	TGCAGCGTTGATGAGGCAGAAACTGAAGCTTTCTTT	CSVDEAETEAFF
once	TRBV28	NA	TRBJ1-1	TGTGCCAGCAGTTTATTACGGGGTGGTACTGAAGCTTTCTTT	CASSLLRGGTEAFF
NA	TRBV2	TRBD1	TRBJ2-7	TGTGCCAGCAGCTCAGGCAAACCGGGACAGGCAAACTACGAGCAGTACTTC	CASSSGKPGQANYEQYF
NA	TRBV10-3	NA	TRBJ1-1	TGTGCCATCAGTGCGGAGGGCCTGAACACTGAAGCTTTCTTT	CAISAEGLNTEAFF
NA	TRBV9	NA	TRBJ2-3	TGTGCCAGCAGCGTTTTCGGGGGACGGGGTACAGATACGCAGTATTTT	CASSVFGGRGTDTQYF
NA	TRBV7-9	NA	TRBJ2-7	TGTGCCAGCAGCCCTTTCGGGTTATGGGCCTACGAGCAGTACTTC	CASSPFGLWAYEQYF
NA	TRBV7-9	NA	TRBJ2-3	TGTGCCAGCAGCTTATCCCAGGGGCTTAAGGATACGCAGTATTTT	CASSLSQGLKDTQYF
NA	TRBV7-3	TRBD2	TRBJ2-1	TGTGCCAGCAGCTGGGGGACTAGCGGGAGTGGCAATGAGCAGTTCTTC	CASSWGTSGSGNEQFF
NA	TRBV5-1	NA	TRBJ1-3	TGCGCCAGCAGCCTAATTTCTCCAGGGGTTGGAAACACCATATATTTT	CASSLISPGVGNTIYF
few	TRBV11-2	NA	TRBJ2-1	TGTGCCAGCAGCTTAGTATGGGGACTGGGCAATGAGCAGTTCTTC	CASSLVWGLGNEQFF
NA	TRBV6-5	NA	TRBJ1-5	TGTGCCAGCAGTTACTCCGGGAGCAATCAGCCCCAGCATTTT	CASSYSGSNQPQHF
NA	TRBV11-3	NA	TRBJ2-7	TGTGCCAGCAGCTTATCAGGGGCCTACGAGCAGTACTTC	CASSLSGAYEQYF
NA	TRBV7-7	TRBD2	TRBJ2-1	TGTGCTAGCAGCTTAGACGGACTAGCGGGCCCAGATGAGCAGTTCTTC	CASSLDGLAGPDEQFF
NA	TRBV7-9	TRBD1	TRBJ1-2	TGTGCCAGCAGCCCCAGATATTCAGGGGGGAACTATGGCTACACCTTC	CASSPRYSGGNYGYTF
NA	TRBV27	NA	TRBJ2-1	TGTGCCAGCAGTTTACGGGGGGCATTTTACAATGAGCAGTTCTTC	CASSLRGAFYNEQFF
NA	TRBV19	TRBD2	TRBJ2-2	TGTGCCAGCAAGGGACTAGCGGAACCGAACACCGGGGAGCTGTTTTTT	CASKGLAEPNTGELFF
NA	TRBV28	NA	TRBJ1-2	TGTGCCAGCAGCCCAATTCTACCTAACTATGGCTACACCTTC	CASSPILPNYGYTF
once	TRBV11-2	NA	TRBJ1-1	TGTGCCAGCAGCTTATTTTTGGAGGATGAAGCTTTCTTT	CASSLFLEDEAFF
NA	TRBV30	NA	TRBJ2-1	TGTGCCTGGAGGTTATATATCGGTGAGCAGTTCTTC	CAWRLYIGEQFF
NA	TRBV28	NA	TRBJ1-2	TGTGCCAGCAGCAGTACTGGATATGGCTACACCTTC	CASSSTGYGYTF
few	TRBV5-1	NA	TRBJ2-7	TGCGCCAGCAGCTTGGATTTTGAGGGAGAGCAGTACTTC	CASSLDFEGEQYF
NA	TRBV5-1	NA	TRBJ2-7	TGCGCCAGCAGCTTGGCTATCGGCTCCCCTGGGGCCGAGCAGTACTTC	CASSLAIGSPGAEQYF
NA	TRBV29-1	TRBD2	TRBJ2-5	TGCAGCGTTGAACGCCAGGGGAGGACTAGCGGGGGGGAGACCCAGTACTTC	CSVERQGRTSGGETQYF
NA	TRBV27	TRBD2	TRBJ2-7	TGTGCCAGCAGTTCCACGTCGGGAGGGTACACCTACGAGCAGTACTTC	CASSSTSGGYTYEQYF
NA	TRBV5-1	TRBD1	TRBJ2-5	TGCGCCAGCAGCCCAGGACAGGGGGTATCGGGGGAGACCCAGTACTTC	CASSPGQGVSGETQYF
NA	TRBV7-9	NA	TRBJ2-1	TGTGCCAGCAGCCCCAAGATTTACTACAATGAGCAGTTCTTC	CASSPKIYYNEQFF